This TCR beta chain is drawn from a study of OX40 agonist ivuxolimab in advanced cancers. The method was immunoSEQ multiplex PCR; TCRdb's version includes in-frame clones alone and lacks a portion of them. Seen here are around 29,000 clones, 85% observed once, and the top ten hold roughly 50%. V gave up 3 bases and J gave up 7 bases, with 7 bases separating them. CDR1 is MNHEY, CDR2 SMNVEV, per germline (reference sequence). This CDR3 comprises 13 residues. The chain joins TRBV27 to TRBJ1-6; D gene uncertain. The source of this sequence is an adult with an advanced solid tumor such as melanoma, head and neck, liver or kidney cancer. This specimen was CD4+ or CD8+ T cells sorted from blood, taken in a trial of the OX40 agonist ivuxolimab. The CDR3 loop is CASSLSGNSPLHF. Written as DNA, the CDR3 is TGTGCCAGCAGTTTGTCGGGAAATTCACCCCTCCACTTT.